This TCR beta chain was sequenced in a study of graft-versus-host responses after intestinal transplantation. Notes on the study in general: Detection of GvH clones occurred in recipient marrow, and some had their first appearance in ileum or blood.

This CDR3 is 14 amino acids long. The J segment lost 2 bases and the V segment lost 7 bases, leaving 5 bases of the junction unmatched. Germline CDR1 is SEHNR and CDR2 is FQNEAQ (reference sequence). The repertoire was sequenced with immunoSEQ multiplex PCR; TCRdb's copy has only in-frame clones and lacks some. The top ten hold roughly 2.6% of the sample, which has approximately 58,000 clones, about 90% seen once. Note on this clone: The antigen is undetermined.

Specimen: PBMCs, collected less than 130 days after intestinal transplantation. The receptor's source is a human patient who received an intestinal transplant, so some T cells may come from the graft donor. V is TRBV7-9 and J is TRBJ2-5; the match to TRBD1 covers 9 bases. CDR3 sequence reads: CASTWDRAQETQYF. DNA for the CDR3: TGTGCCAGCACCTGGGACAGGGCGCAAGAGACCCAGTACTTC.